Listed below are T cell receptor beta chains from one sample, sequenced in a study of CD8 T cells in Susac syndrome. MiXCR, run by TCRdb on the immunoSEQ multiplex PCR reads, gives a single entry per CDR3 protein. The sample has 300,000 to 350,000 distinct CDR3 sequences; roughly 94% are singletons. The sample was CD4+ T cells from PBMCs. The receptors come from a human donor with multiple sclerosis. Both conserved end residues are part of each CDR3. D genes are given only for firm matches. Size tells how often a clone was seen (once, few, many) or the class of an expanded clone, and some rows leave it out.

NA | TRBD1 | TRBJ1-1 | TRBV4-1 | CASSRTGERDTEAFF | TGCGCCAGCAGCCGAACAGGGGAGCGAGACACTGAAGCTTTCTTT
NA | TRBD2 | TRBJ2-3 | TRBV7-6 | CASSLASTSGSIGDTQYF | TGTGCCAGCAGCTTAGCGTCGACTAGCGGGAGTATCGGCGATACGCAGTATTTT
NA | NA | TRBJ2-1 | TRBV6-1 | CASSEVPSVNEQFF | TGTGCCAGCAGTGAAGTTCCTAGCGTCAATGAGCAGTTCTTC
NA | TRBD1 | TRBJ2-7 | TRBV7-9 | CASRPHKGAGLGYEQYF | TGTGCCAGCAGACCCCACAAGGGGGCGGGTTTAGGCTACGAGCAGTACTTC
NA | TRBD2 | TRBJ2-3 | TRBV10-3 | CATNLGGRVTDTQYF | TGTGCCACCAATTTGGGGGGGAGAGTCACAGATACGCAGTATTTT
NA | TRBD1 | TRBJ2-1 | TRBV29-1 | CSVEPTGQPRSEQFF | TGCAGCGTTGAACCCACGGGACAGCCTAGGAGTGAGCAGTTCTTC
once | TRBD2 | TRBJ2-3 | TRBV6-5 | CASSYSISLAGGPRYF | TGTGCCAGCAGTTACTCGATATCACTAGCGGGGGGGCCGAGGTATTTT
once | NA | TRBJ2-5 | TRBV12-5 | CASSTPGPQETQYF | TGTGCTAGCTCAACACCGGGTCCCCAAGAGACCCAGTACTTC
few | TRBD2 | TRBJ2-5 | TRBV5-6 | CASSLLAGGETQYF | TGTGCCAGCAGCTTACTAGCGGGAGGAGAGACCCAGTACTTC
NA | NA | TRBJ2-1 | TRBV19 | CASSGPYNEQFF | TGTGCCAGTAGCGGACCATACAATGAGCAGTTCTTC
NA | NA | TRBJ2-3 | TRBV30 | CAWSPTGKWEDTQYF | TGTGCCTGGAGTCCAACAGGGAAGTGGGAAGATACGCAGTATTTT
NA | NA | TRBJ1-1 | TRBV30 | CAWSRRGSTEAFF | TGTGCCTGGAGTAGGCGGGGGTCCACTGAAGCTTTCTTT
NA | NA | TRBJ2-3 | TRBV20-1 | CSASRQTSTDTQYF | TGCAGTGCCTCGAGACAAACTAGCACAGATACGCAGTATTTT
NA | TRBD1 | TRBJ1-2 | TRBV7-9 | CASSSDRAGYGYTF | TGTGCCAGCAGCTCGGACAGGGCGGGCTATGGCTACACCTTC
NA | NA | TRBJ2-2 | TRBV30 | CAYQVGGPNTGELFF | TGTGCCTACCAAGTTGGGGGCCCGAACACCGGGGAGCTGTTTTTT
NA | NA | TRBJ1-2 | TRBV6-5 | CASSPGGYVGYGYTF | TGTGCCAGCAGTCCTGGGGGGTATGTGGGCTATGGCTACACCTTC
NA | NA | TRBJ1-2 | TRBV20-1 | CSASNRDTQNYGYTF | TGCAGTGCTAGTAACCGGGACACACAAAACTATGGCTACACCTTC
NA | NA | TRBJ2-7 | TRBV11-3 | CASSPDSTWGEQYF | TGTGCCAGCAGCCCGGACTCGACCTGGGGCGAGCAGTACTTC
NA | TRBD1 | TRBJ1-4 | TRBV19 | CASSTLPGGGKLFF | TGTGCCAGTAGTACCCTCCCAGGGGGGGGAAAACTGTTTTTT
NA | NA | TRBJ1-1 | TRBV29-1 | CSGRHNTEAFF | TGCAGCGGCCGACACAACACTGAAGCTTTCTTT
once | NA | TRBJ1-2 | TRBV19 | CASRGPEGYTF | TGTGCCAGTCGGGGGCCTGAGGGCTACACCTTC
NA | TRBD1 | TRBJ2-1 | TRBV3-1 | CASSQDRQGSFVNEQFF | TGTGCCAGCAGCCAAGACAGACAGGGTTCGTTTGTGAATGAGCAGTTCTTC
NA | TRBD1 | TRBJ1-1 | TRBV19 | CATYRARGYNTEAFF | TGTGCCACCTACCGGGCCAGGGGGTATAACACTGAAGCTTTCTTT
NA | NA | TRBJ1-5 | TRBV12-5 | CASGFQSNRDQPQHF | TGTGCTAGTGGTTTCCAATCCAACAGGGATCAGCCCCAGCATTTT
NA | TRBD1 | TRBJ1-2 | TRBV29-1 | CSVEETGAYGYTF | TGCAGCGTTGAAGAAACAGGGGCCTATGGCTACACCTTC
NA | TRBD1 | TRBJ1-5 | TRBV3-1 | CASSGDRDQPQHF | TGTGCCAGCAGCGGAGACAGGGATCAGCCCCAGCATTTT
NA | NA | TRBJ2-7 | TRBV7-2 | CASSLATVRGASYEQYF | TGTGCCAGCAGCTTAGCGACGGTCAGGGGAGCGTCCTACGAGCAGTACTTC
NA | NA | TRBJ1-6 | TRBV19 | CASSIGGGNSPLHF | TGTGCCAGTAGTATTGGGGGAGGCAATTCACCCCTCCACTTT
NA | TRBD1 | TRBJ1-4 | TRBV5-6 | CASSIRGLDEKLFF | TGTGCCAGCAGCATTAGGGGGCTTGATGAAAAACTGTTTTTT
NA | NA | TRBJ2-2 | TRBV19 | CASKAGPNTGELFF | TGTGCCAGTAAGGCAGGACCGAACACCGGGGAGCTGTTTTTT
NA | NA | TRBJ2-5 | TRBV3-1 | CASSPSGPSGTQYF | TGTGCCAGCAGCCCCTCGGGGCCCAGCGGGACCCAGTACTTC
NA | NA | TRBJ2-7 | TRBV10-2 | CASWDWPREQYF | TGCGCCAGCTGGGACTGGCCGCGTGAGCAGTACTTC
NA | NA | TRBJ2-3 | TRBV7-3 | CASSPKAEYAPDTQYF | TGTGCCAGCAGCCCAAAGGCTGAATATGCGCCAGATACGCAGTATTTT
NA | NA | TRBJ1-1 | TRBV10-3 | CAIRDPRDTTEAFF | TGTGCCATCAGAGACCCCCGGGACACCACTGAAGCTTTCTTT
NA | NA | TRBJ1-5 | TRBV19 | CASSIGGVSNQPQHF | TGTGCCAGTAGTATAGGGGGCGTAAGCAATCAGCCCCAGCATTTT
NA | NA | TRBJ2-1 | TRBV3-1 | CASSIVRDEQFF | TGTGCCAGCAGTATTGTCCGGGATGAGCAGTTCTTC
NA | TRBD2 | TRBJ2-1 | TRBV29-1 | CSEWPAGGYNEQFF | TGCAGCGAATGGCCTGCGGGAGGGTACAATGAGCAGTTCTTC
once | NA | TRBJ1-1 | TRBV27 | CASSWGGRDTEAFF | TGTGCCAGCAGTTGGGGGGGTAGGGACACTGAAGCTTTCTTT
NA | TRBD1 | TRBJ2-3 | TRBV7-2 | CASSPDRGLPGDTQYF | TGTGCCAGCAGCCCCGACAGGGGACTTCCCGGAGATACGCAGTATTTT
NA | NA | TRBJ1-4 | TRBV15 | CATSLGGEGEKLFF | TGTGCCACCAGCCTAGGAGGGGAGGGGGAAAAACTGTTTTTT
NA | NA | TRBJ1-3 | TRBV1 | CTSSQEPTGLGNTIYF | TGCACCAGCAGCCAAGAACCGACAGGGCTTGGAAACACCATATATTTT
once | NA | TRBJ2-1 | TRBV24-1 | CATSDPGTQQFF | TGTGCCACCAGTGACCCCGGGACTCAGCAGTTCTTC
NA | NA | TRBJ1-2 | TRBV30 | CAWSVKGGPARGYTF | TGTGCCTGGAGTGTAAAGGGGGGCCCGGCGCGTGGCTACACCTTC
NA | TRBD1 | TRBJ1-5 | TRBV20-1 | CSAREYRGLFNQPQHF | TGCAGTGCTAGAGAGTACAGGGGGCTTTTCAATCAGCCCCAGCATTTT
NA | TRBD2 | TRBJ2-7 | TRBV12-5 | CASGYQSGSDAYEQYF | TGTGCTAGTGGTTACCAAAGCGGGAGTGATGCCTACGAGCAGTACTTC